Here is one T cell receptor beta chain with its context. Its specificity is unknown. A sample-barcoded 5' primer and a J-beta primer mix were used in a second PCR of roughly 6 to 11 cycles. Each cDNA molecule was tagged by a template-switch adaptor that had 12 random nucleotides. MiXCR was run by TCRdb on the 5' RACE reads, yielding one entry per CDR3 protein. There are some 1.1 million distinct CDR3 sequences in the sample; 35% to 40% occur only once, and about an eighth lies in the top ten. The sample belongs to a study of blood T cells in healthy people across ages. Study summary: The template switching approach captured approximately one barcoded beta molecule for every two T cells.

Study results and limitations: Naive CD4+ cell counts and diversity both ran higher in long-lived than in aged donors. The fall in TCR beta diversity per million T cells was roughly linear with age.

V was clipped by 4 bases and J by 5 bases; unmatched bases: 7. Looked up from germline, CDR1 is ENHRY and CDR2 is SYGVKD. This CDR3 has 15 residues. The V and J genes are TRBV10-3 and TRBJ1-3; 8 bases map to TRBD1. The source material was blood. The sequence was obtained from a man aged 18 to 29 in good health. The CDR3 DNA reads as TGTGCCATCAGTGCTGGACAGGGAGATCGAAACACCATATATTTT. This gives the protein CAISAGQGDRNTIYF.